The following is a T cell receptor beta chain sequence with its context. The sample comes from a study of PD-1 blockade in classical Hodgkin lymphoma. The table came from immunoSEQ multiplex PCR; TCRdb's copy has only in-frame clones and leaves some out. The sample lists around 21,000 clones; approximately 73% were seen once. Time point indicated: cycle 4 day 1 (C4D1), after around six weeks of nivolumab. Every single patient, without exception, relapsed after autologous stem cell transplantation, and brentuximab vedotin exposure varied. The CDR3 has 13 amino acids. V was shortened by 8 bases and J by 7 bases, with 12 bases between the two germline ends. Germline values: CDR1 SGHTA, CDR2 FQGNSA.

The chain carries TRBV7-2 and TRBJ1-6, with D maybe TRBD1 (5 bases). The sequences come from peripheral blood mononuclear cells (PBMCs), collected before the fourth cycle of nivolumab. This TCR came from a human donor with classical Hodgkin lymphoma. Here the CDR3 DNA reads TGTGCCAGCGGAGGGGCAGGAAATTCACCCCTCCACTTT. Translated, it gives CASGGAGNSPLHF.